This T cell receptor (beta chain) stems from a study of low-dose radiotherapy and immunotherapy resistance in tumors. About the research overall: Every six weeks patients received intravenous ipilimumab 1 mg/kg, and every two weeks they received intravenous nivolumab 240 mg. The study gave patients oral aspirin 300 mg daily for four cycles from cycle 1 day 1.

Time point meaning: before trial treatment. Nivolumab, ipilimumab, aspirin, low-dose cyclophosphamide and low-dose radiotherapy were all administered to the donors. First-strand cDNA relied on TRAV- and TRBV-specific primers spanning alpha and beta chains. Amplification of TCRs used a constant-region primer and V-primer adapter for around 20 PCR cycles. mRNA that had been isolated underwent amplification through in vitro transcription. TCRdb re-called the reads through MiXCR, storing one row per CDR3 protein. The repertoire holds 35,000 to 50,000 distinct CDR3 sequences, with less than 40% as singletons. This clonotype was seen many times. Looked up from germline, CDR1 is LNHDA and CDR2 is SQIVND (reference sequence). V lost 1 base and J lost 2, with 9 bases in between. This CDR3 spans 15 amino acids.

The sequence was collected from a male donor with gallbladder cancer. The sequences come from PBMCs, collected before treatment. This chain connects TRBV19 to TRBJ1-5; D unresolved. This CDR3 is CASSIAPAGNQPQHF. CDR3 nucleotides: TGTGCCAGTAGTATAGCTCCGGCGGGCAATCAGCCCCAGCATTTT.